This T cell receptor beta chain came from a study of T cells after yellow fever vaccination. This clonotype was detected many times. From germline, CDR1 is SGDLS and CDR2 YYNGEE. J gave up 5 bases and V 0 bases, and 0 bases lay outside the gene matches. The CDR3 loop spans 14 amino acids. TCRdb reanalysed the 5' RACE reads using MiXCR and keeps one entry per CDR3 protein. The data show approximately 110,000 distinct CDR3 sequences, roughly 6.7% seen once. This receptor was obtained from a man aged 18-30 years who received the YFV17D yellow fever vaccine. The rearrangement joins TRBV9 to TRBJ2-5; 11 positions match TRBD2. The sample was CD4+ T cells sorted from PBMCs, taken more than 8 days after the first yellow fever vaccination. The CDR3 loop reads CASSVASGGETQYF. The CDR3 DNA reads TGTGCCAGCAGCGTAGCTAGCGGGGGGGAGACCCAGTACTTC.